A selection of T cell receptor beta chains follows, all from one sample in a study of PD-L1 blockade in urothelial cancer. The protocol was immunoSEQ multiplex PCR, while the TCRdb copy is restricted to in-frame clones and leaves out a portion. The sample contains nearly 50,000 clones, approximately 80% of which appear only once. Sequencing was performed on PBMCs, taken around atezolizumab (anti-PD-L1) treatment. The origin of the receptors is a man in his 70s with urothelial cancer. The CDR3 runs from the conserved cysteine through the conserved F or W. The D gene is left open where the match is weak. Rows may omit the clone size; those that give it use once, few, many or a size class.

abundance	d_gene	v_gene	j_gene	CDR3nt	CDR3aa
.	.	TRBV11-3	TRBJ2-5	TGTGCCAGCAGCCCCTCCCCTGTGGAGGGTGAGACCCAGTACTTC	CASSPSPVEGETQYF
.	.	TRBV5-1	TRBJ2-5	TGCGCCAGCAGCGAGGACATCCTAGAGACCCAGTACTTC	CASSEDILETQYF
.	TRBD2	TRBV20-1	TRBJ2-7	TGCAGTGCCCTAGCGGGAACCGAGCAGTACTTC	CSALAGTEQYF
once	TRBD1	TRBV5-8	TRBJ2-7	TGTGCCATGGCCGGGACAGGAGTCTCCTACGAGCAGTACTTC	CAMAGTGVSYEQYF
.	.	TRBV28	TRBJ1-4	TGTGCCAGCAGTTTACAGAATGAAAAACTGTTTTTT	CASSLQNEKLFF
.	.	TRBV6-1	TRBJ1-5	TGTGCCAGCAGTGACCTTTGGGGCAGCAATCAGCCCCAGCATTTT	CASSDLWGSNQPQHF
.	.	TRBV7-8	TRBJ1-4	TGTGCCAGCAGCCCGAAGGGGTCAGCTAATGAAAAACTGTTTTTT	CASSPKGSANEKLFF
.	.	TRBV27	TRBJ2-5	TGTGCCAGCAGTTTAGGTTGGACAGCTGGTACCCAGTACTTC	CASSLGWTAGTQYF
.	TRBD1	TRBV10-1	TRBJ1-2	TGCGCCAGCGGGACAGGGTGGGACTATGGCTACACCTTC	CASGTGWDYGYTF
.	.	TRBV27	TRBJ1-1	TGTGCCAGCAGTTTATCCCCCTCTCAGGCGGGCGACGTGGGCACTGAAGCTTTCTTT	CASSLSPSQAGDVGTEAFF
.	TRBD1	TRBV18	TRBJ2-7	TGTGCCAGCTCACCACCGGGACAGGGGGCGTACGAGCAGTACTTC	CASSPPGQGAYEQYF
.	.	TRBV28	TRBJ1-1	TGTGCAGGGAGGGGGTTGAACACTGAAGCTTTCTTT	CAGRGLNTEAFF
.	.	TRBV28	TRBJ1-1	TGTGCCAGCAGAAGAGAAAGTGAAGCTTTCTTT	CASRRESEAFF
.	TRBD1	TRBV28	TRBJ2-5	TGTGCCAGCACCCCCTGGGGACAGGGGTCGGAGACCCAGTACTTC	CASTPWGQGSETQYF
.	.	TRBV6-1	TRBJ1-4	TGTGCCAGCAGTGAATATTTCGAAGGGGCAGGGGAAAAACTGTTTTTT	CASSEYFEGAGEKLFF
.	.	TRBV5-1	TRBJ2-1	TGCGCCAGCAGCTTCGGGGGAAGCTCCTACAATGAGCAGTTCTTC	CASSFGGSSYNEQFF
.	.	TRBV7-6	TRBJ2-2	TGTGCCAGCAGCTTAGAGGAGGGCGGGGAGCTGTTTTTT	CASSLEEGGELFF
.	.	TRBV5-1	TRBJ1-1	TGCGCCAGCAGCTTGAATTCGGGTCTGAACACTGAAGCTTTCTTT	CASSLNSGLNTEAFF
few	.	TRBV19	TRBJ1-2	TGTGCCAGTAGTATAGAGACGGAGTCTTTCTATGGCTACACCTTC	CASSIETESFYGYTF
.	.	TRBV19	TRBJ2-5	TGTGCCAGTAGTCCGCGGAGTCTAGCCAGCGGCCAAGAGACCCAGTACTTC	CASSPRSLASGQETQYF
.	TRBD1	TRBV27	TRBJ1-3	TGTGCCAGCAGTTTATACAGGGGGCCGGGAAACACCATATATTTT	CASSLYRGPGNTIYF
few	TRBD2	TRBV4-1	TRBJ2-5	TGCGCCAGCAGCCAGGAAATAGCGGGGGATGAGACCCAGTACTTC	CASSQEIAGDETQYF
.	TRBD1	TRBV7-9	TRBJ2-3	TGTGCCAGCAGCGTCGACAGGGTCACAGATACGCAGTATTTT	CASSVDRVTDTQYF